The present T cell receptor beta chain was sequenced within a study of blood T cell repertoires in COVID-19. Study-level background: Researchers got acute and convalescent COVID-19 samples from the United States, Italy and Spain. Nucleic acid was either cDNA or gDNA, and it came from T cells, B-cell-depleted T cells, or PBMCs.

Seattle patients were enrolled while actively infected and followed longitudinally. Assay: immunoSEQ multiplex PCR; the TCRdb copy retains only in-frame clones and omits some. The repertoire has around 130,000 clones, about 83% of them found once; the top ten carry about 8.1%. This receptor was taken from a man aged 25 to 40 with COVID-19, enrolled during active disease. The material sequenced was peripheral blood.

CDR3 protein: CASGQGSVRGYTF. The CDR3 DNA reads as TGTGCCAGTGGACAGGGGTCCGTACGGGGCTACACCTTC. This chain links TRBV14 with TRBJ1-2; 9 nucleotides line up with TRBD1. The V segment lost 9 bases and the J segment 8 bases; nucleotides outside the gene matches: 10. The CDR3 is 13 residues long. CDR1 and CDR2 (germline): SGHDN, FVKESK.